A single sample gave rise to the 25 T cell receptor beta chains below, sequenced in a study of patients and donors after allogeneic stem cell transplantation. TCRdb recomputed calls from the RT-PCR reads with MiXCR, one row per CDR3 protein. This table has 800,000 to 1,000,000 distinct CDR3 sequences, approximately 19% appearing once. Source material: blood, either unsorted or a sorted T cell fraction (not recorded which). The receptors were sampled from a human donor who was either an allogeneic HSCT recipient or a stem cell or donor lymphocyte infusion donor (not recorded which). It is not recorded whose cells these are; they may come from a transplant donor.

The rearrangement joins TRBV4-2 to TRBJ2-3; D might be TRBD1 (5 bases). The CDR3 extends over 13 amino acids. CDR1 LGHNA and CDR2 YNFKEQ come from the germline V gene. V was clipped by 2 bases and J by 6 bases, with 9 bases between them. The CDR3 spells CASSQQGMDTQYF. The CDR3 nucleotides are TGTGCCAGCAGCCAACAGGGTATGGATACGCAGTATTTT.

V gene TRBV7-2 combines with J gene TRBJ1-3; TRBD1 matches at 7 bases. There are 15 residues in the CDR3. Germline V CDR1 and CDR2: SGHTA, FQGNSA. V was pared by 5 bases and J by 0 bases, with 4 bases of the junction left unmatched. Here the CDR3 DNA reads TGTGCCAGCAGCAAGGGACAGAACTCTGGAAACACCATATATTTT. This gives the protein CASSKGQNSGNTIYF.

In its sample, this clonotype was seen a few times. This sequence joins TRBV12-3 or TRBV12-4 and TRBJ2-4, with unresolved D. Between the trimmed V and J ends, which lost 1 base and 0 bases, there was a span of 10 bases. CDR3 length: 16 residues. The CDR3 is CASSLGLSLAKNIQYF. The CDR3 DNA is TGTGCCAGCAGTTTAGGCCTATCTCTAGCCAAAAACATTCAGTACTTC.

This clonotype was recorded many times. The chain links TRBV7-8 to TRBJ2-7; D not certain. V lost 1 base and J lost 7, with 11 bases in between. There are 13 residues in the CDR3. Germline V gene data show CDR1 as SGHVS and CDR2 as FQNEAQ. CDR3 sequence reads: CASSLEAFGEQYF. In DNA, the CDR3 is TGTGCCAGCAGCTTAGAGGCATTTGGTGAGCAGTACTTC.

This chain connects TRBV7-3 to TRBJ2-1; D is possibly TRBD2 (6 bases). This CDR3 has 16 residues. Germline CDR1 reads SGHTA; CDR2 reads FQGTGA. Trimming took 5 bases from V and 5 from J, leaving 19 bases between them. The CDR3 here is CASSPSREVGNNEQFF. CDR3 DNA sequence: TGTGCCAGCAGCCCTTCCAGGGAGGTTGGAAACAATGAGCAGTTCTTC.

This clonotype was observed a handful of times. CDR3 nucleotide sequence: TGTGCCAGCAGCCACGCGGGACAGGAGAACTATGGCTACACCTTC. It yields the protein CASSHAGQENYGYTF. This sequence joins TRBV4-2 and TRBJ1-2, with 8 bases lining up with TRBD1. The CDR3 is 15 residues long. The germline gives CDR1 LGHNA, CDR2 YNFKEQ. Trimming cost V 3 bases and J 2 bases; bases outside gene matches: 5.

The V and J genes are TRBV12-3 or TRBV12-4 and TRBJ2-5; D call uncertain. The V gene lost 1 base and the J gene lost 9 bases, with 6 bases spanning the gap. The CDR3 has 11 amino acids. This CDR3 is CASSLERSQYF. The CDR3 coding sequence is TGTGCCAGCAGTTTAGAGAGGTCCCAGTACTTC.

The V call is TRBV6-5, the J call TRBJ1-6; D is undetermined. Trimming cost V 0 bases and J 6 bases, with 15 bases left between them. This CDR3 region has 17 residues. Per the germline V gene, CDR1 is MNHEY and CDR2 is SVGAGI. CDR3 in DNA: TGTGCCAGCAGTTACTCGAAGGTGGGATTTGGTAATTCACCCCTCCACTTT. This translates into CASSYSKVGFGNSPLHF.

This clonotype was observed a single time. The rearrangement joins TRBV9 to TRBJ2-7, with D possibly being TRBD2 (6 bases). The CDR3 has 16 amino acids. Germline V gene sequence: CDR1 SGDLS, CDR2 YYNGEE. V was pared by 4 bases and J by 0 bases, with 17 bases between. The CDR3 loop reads CASSPQAGLDSYEQYF. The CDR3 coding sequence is TGTGCCAGCAGCCCACAGGCGGGACTCGACTCCTACGAGCAGTACTTC.

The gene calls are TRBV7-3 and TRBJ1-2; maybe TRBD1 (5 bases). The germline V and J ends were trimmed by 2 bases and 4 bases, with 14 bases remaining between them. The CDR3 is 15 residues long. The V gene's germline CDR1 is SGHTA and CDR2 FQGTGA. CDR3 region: CASSLSGTRPYGYTF. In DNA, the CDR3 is TGTGCCAGCAGCTTATCAGGGACTAGACCCTATGGCTACACCTTC.

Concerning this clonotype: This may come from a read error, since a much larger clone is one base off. CDR3 nucleotide sequence: TGTGCCAGCAGCGGGACAGCGGACTACGAGCAGTACTTC. This codes for CASSGTADYEQYF. The rearrangement uses TRBV11-2 and TRBJ2-7; the match to TRBD1 covers 7 bases. The junction had 4 bases not matched to a gene; V was cut back by 5 bases and J by 3 bases. This CDR3 region has 13 residues. In germline, CDR1 is SGHAT, CDR2 FQNNGV.

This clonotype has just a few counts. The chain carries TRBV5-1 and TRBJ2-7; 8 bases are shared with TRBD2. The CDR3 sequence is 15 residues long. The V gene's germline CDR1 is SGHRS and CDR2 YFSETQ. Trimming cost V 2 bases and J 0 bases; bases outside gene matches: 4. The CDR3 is CASSFPGTSSYEQYF. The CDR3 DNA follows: TGCGCCAGCAGCTTCCCCGGGACTAGCTCCTACGAGCAGTACTTC.

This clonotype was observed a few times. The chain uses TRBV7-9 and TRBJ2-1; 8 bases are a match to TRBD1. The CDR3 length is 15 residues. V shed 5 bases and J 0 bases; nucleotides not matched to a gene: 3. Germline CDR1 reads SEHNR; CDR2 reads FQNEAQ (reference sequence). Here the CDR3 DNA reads TGTGCCAGCAGCGCCACAGGGGGCTCCTACAATGAGCAGTTCTTC. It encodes CASSATGGSYNEQFF.

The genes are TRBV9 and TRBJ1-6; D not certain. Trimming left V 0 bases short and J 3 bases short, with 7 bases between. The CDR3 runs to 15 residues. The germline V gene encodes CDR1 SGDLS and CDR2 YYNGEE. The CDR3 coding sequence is TGTGCCAGCAGCGTAGCTCCAGGCTATAATTCACCCCTCCACTTT. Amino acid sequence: CASSVAPGYNSPLHF.

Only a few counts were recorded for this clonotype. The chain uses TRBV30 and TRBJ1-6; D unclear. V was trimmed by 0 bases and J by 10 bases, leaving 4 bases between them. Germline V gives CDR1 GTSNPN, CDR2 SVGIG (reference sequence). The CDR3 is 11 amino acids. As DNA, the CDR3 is TGTGCCTGGAGTGTACAATCACCCCTCCACTTT. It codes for CAWSVQSPLHF. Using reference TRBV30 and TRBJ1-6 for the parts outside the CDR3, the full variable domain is SQTIHQWPATLVQPVGSPLSLECTVEGTSNPNLYWYRQAAGRGLQLLFYSVGIGQISSEVPQNLSASRPQDRQFILSSKKLLLSDSGFYLCAWSVQSPLHFGNGTRLTVT.

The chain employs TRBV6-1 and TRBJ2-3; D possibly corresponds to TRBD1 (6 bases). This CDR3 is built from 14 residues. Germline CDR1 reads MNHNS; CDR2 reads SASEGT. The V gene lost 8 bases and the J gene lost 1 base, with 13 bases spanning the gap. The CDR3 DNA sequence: TGTGCCAGCCAAGCGGACAGACGCACAGATACGCAGTATTTT. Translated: CASQADRRTDTQYF.

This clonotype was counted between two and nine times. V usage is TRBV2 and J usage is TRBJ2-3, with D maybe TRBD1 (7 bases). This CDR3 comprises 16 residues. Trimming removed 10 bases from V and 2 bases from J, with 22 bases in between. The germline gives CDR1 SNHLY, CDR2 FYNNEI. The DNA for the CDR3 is TGTGCCACACGGACTAATCAGGGGGTGTACACAGATACGCAGTATTTT. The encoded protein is CATRTNQGVYTDTQYF.

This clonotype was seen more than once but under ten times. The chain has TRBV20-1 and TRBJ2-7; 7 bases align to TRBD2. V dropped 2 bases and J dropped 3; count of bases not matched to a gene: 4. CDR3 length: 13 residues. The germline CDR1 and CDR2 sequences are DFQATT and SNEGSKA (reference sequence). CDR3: CSARSGGYYEQYF. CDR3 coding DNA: TGCAGTGCTAGATCGGGGGGATACTACGAGCAGTACTTC.

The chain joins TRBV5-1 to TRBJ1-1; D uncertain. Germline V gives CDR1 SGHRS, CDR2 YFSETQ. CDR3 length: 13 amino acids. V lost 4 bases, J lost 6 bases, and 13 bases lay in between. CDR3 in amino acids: CASSIDTGAEAFF. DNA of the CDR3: TGCGCCAGCAGCATAGACACCGGCGCTGAAGCTTTCTTT.

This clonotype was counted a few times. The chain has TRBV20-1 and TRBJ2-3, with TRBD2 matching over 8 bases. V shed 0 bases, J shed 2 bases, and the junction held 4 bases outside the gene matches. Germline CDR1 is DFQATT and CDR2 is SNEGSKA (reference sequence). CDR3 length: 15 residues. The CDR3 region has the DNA TGCAGTGCTAGAGAGATAGCGGGGTTCACAGATACGCAGTATTTT. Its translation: CSAREIAGFTDTQYF.

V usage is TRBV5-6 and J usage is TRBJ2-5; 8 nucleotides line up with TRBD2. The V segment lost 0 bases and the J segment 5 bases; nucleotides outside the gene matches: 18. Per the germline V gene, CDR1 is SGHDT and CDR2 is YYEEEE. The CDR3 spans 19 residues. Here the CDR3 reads CASSLGPSGSSVAVETQYF. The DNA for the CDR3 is TGTGCCAGCAGCTTGGGGCCTAGCGGGTCTTCCGTAGCCGTCGAGACCCAGTACTTC.

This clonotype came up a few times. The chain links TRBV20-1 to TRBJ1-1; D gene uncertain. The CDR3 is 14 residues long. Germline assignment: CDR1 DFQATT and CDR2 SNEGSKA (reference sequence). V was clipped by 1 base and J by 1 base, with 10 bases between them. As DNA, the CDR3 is TGCAGTGCTAGAGGTCGGCGATCGAACACTGAAGCTTTCTTT. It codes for CSARGRRSNTEAFF.

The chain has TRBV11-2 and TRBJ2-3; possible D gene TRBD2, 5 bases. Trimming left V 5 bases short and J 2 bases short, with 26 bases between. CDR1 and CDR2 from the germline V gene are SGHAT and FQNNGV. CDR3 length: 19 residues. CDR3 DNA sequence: TGTGCCAGCAGCCATTATAGGAAGGAGGACGTACTAGACACAGATACGCAGTATTTT. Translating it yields CASSHYRKEDVLDTDTQYF.

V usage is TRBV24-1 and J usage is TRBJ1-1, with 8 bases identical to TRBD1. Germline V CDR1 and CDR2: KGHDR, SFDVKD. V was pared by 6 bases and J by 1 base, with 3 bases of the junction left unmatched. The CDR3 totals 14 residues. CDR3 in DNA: TGTGCCACCAGTTCTCAGGGGGCGAACACTGAAGCTTTCTTT. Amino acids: CATSSQGANTEAFF.

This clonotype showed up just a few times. CDR3: CASREGAGNQPQHF. The CDR3 bases are TGCGCCAGCCGAGAGGGGGCAGGCAATCAGCCCCAGCATTTT. J is TRBJ1-5 and V is TRBV5-1, with 7 bases that match TRBD1. The CDR3 extends over 14 amino acids. Germline lookup yields CDR1 SGHRS and CDR2 YFSETQ. V was pared by 7 bases and J by 2 bases, with 6 bases of the junction left unmatched.